This T cell receptor beta chain was recovered during a study of T cell responses to AZD1222 COVID-19 vaccine. Study-wide results and limits: Vaccine-related CD4 TCRs covered spike, predominating at 160-218 and 743-854. Sampling captured repertoires only after the peak T cell response. Spike-specific TCR repertoires showed rising breadth and depth after two AZD1222 doses. Only a handful of AZD1222 recipients, more than five in all, had baseline seropositivity.

This clone was found once. No antigen is known for it. Assay used: immunoSEQ multiplex PCR; TCRdb lists only in-frame clones, some missing. The sample lists more than 110,000 clones, 88% seen once, with around 3.1% in the top ten. The CDR3 covers 13 residues. Between the trimmed V and J ends, which lost 4 bases and 7 bases, there was a span of 10 bases. Per the germline V gene, CDR1 is MNHEY and CDR2 is SVGEGT. The gene calls are TRBV6-2 or TRBV6-3 and TRBJ2-2; the D gene could be TRBD1 or TRBD2 (5 bases each). This sequence was found in an adult who received the AZD1222 COVID-19 vaccine. Sequenced material: peripheral blood, taken 28 days after the second AZD1222 dose. CDR3 sequence: CASSFLRGGELFF. CDR3 coding DNA: TGTGCCAGCAGTTTTTTGAGGGGCGGGGAGCTGTTTTTT.